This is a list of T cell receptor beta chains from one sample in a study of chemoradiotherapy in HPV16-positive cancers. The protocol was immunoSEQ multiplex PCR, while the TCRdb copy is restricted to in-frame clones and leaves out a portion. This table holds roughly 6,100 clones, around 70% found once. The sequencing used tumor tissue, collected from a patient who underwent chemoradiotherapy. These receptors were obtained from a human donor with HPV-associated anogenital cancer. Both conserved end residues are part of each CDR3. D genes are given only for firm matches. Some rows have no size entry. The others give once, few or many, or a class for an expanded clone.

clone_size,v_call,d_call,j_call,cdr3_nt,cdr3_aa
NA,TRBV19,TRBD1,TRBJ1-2,TGTGCCAGTAAGCCAACCCCCGGGACAGGTTATGGCTACACCTTC,CASKPTPGTGYGYTF
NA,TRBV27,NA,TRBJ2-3,TGTGCCAGCACCGATCAGGCCGCAGATACGCAGTATTTT,CASTDQAADTQYF
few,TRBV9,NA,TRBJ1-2,TGTGCCAGCAGCGTAGCTCTAGCGACACAGTATGGCTACACCTTC,CASSVALATQYGYTF
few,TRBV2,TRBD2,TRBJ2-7,TGTGCCAGCAGTGATCTAGCGGGAGGGAGAGGTGAGCAGTACTTC,CASSDLAGGRGEQYF
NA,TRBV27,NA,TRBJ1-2,TGTGCCAGCAGCGGACAGAACTATGGCTACACCTTC,CASSGQNYGYTF
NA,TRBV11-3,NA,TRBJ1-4,TGTGCCAGCAGCTTAGGGGGCGAAAAACTGTTTTTT,CASSLGGEKLFF
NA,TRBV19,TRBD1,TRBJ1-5,TGTGCCAGTAACCCTCGGACAGGGGGCCAGCCCCAGCATTTT,CASNPRTGGQPQHF
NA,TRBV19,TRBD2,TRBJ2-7,TGTGCCACCAAACTAGCGGGAGGCTACGAGCAGTACTTC,CATKLAGGYEQYF
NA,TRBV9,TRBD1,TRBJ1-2,TGTGCCAGCAGCGCCACGGACAGGGGAGGCTATGGCTACACCTTC,CASSATDRGGYGYTF
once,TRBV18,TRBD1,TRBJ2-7,TGTGCCAGCTCACCAGACAGGACAGGTTCCTACGAGCAGTACTTC,CASSPDRTGSYEQYF
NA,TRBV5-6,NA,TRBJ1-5,TGTGCCAGCAGCTTGGGGGCTACTATCAATCAGCCCCAGCATTTT,CASSLGATINQPQHF
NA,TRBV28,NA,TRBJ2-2,TGTGCCAGCAGAATCACCCGGGACGGGGGACGTGGCGGGGAGCTGTTTTTT,CASRITRDGGRGGELFF
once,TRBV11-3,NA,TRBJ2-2,TGTGCCAGCAGCGGGATACAGGCGACCACCGGGGAGCTGTTTTTT,CASSGIQATTGELFF
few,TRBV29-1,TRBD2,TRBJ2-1,TGCAGCGTTGAGGGCGGGAGTTTTTACAATGAGCAGTTCTTC,CSVEGGSFYNEQFF
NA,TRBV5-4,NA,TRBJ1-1,TGTGCCAGCAGCTCTACAGTTAACACTGAAGCTTTCTTT,CASSSTVNTEAFF
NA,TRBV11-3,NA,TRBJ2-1,TGTGCCAGCAGCTTAAAAGGATTGGGTAACAATGAGCAGTTCTTC,CASSLKGLGNNEQFF
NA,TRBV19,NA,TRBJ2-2,TGTGCCAGTAGCTACTGGGACACCGGGGAGCTGTTTTTT,CASSYWDTGELFF
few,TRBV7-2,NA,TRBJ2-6,TGTGCCAGCAGCTTACAGAGCAGCTTTTCTGGGGCCAACGTCCTGACTTTC,CASSLQSSFSGANVLTF
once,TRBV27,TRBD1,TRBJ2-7,TGTGCCAGCAGCCGGGGGACAGGGAAGTCCTACGAGCAGTACTTC,CASSRGTGKSYEQYF
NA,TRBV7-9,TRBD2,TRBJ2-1,TGTGCCAGCAGCTCGACTAGCGGGAGTCGATGGAATGAGCAGTTCTTC,CASSSTSGSRWNEQFF
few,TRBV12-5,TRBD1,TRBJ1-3,TGTGCTAGTAGACAGGGAATCGCTGGAAACACCATATATTTT,CASRQGIAGNTIYF
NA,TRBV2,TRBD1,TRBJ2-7,TGTGCCAGCAGTGAAGGACAGGGCACTTGGTACGAGCAGTACTTC,CASSEGQGTWYEQYF
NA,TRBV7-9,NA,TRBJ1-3,TGTGCCAGCAGCTTAGACATCTCTGGAAACACCATATATTTT,CASSLDISGNTIYF
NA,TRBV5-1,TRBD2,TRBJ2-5,TGCGCCAGCAGCTTGGCTGTTTCTCCGGGAGGGGGCCAAGAGACCCAGTACTTC,CASSLAVSPGGGQETQYF
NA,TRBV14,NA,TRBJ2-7,TGTGCCAGCAGCCAAGACCAAACTCCGAGCTCCTACGAGCAGTACTTC,CASSQDQTPSSYEQYF
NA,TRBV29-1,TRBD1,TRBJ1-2,TGCAGCGCACAGGGACAGTATGGCTACACCTTC,CSAQGQYGYTF
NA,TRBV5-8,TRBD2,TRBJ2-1,TGTGCCGACTGGACTAGCGGGAAAAATGAGCAGTTCTTC,CADWTSGKNEQFF
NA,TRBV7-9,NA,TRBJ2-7,TGTGCCAGCACCGACTCCTACGAGCAGTACTTC,CASTDSYEQYF
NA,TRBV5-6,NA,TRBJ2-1,TGTGCCAGCAGCTCGGGGACGCCGGGGGAGCAGTTCTTC,CASSSGTPGEQFF
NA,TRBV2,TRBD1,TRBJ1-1,TGTGCCAGCAGCCGACAGGGGGCTCCAGACACTGAAGCTTTCTTT,CASSRQGAPDTEAFF
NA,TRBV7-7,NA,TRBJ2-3,TGTGCTAGCAGCTACGAGGGCGGTACGCAGTATTTT,CASSYEGGTQYF
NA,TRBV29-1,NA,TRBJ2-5,TGCAGCGCTAAGCCTGGACGGGGGGAGACCCAGTACTTC,CSAKPGRGETQYF
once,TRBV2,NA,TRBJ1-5,TGTGCCAGCAGAAGGGAGGGTACCAATCAGCCCCAGCATTTT,CASRREGTNQPQHF
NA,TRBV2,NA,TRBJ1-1,TGTGCCAGCAGCAAGGGAGGGGGGGACACTGAAGCTTTCTTT,CASSKGGGDTEAFF
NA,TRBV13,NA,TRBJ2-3,TGTGCCAGCAGCGCCAACCCCACGGGGGATACGCAGTATTTT,CASSANPTGDTQYF
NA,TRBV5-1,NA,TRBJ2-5,TGCGCCAGCAGCTTGGGTGGGCTGGCCGGGAACCAAGAGACCCAGTACTTC,CASSLGGLAGNQETQYF
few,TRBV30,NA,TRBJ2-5,TGTGCCTGGAGTGGGGCTCCTCCAGGGGTTCTAGAGACCCAGTACTTC,CAWSGAPPGVLETQYF
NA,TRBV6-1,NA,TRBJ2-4,TGTGCCAGCAGTGACCTCGCGGTAATAGCCAAAAACATTCAGTACTTC,CASSDLAVIAKNIQYF
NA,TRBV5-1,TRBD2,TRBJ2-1,TGCGCCAGCAGCTTGTTACCGCCTGCTAGCGGGAGTTTGGATGAGCAGTTCTTC,CASSLLPPASGSLDEQFF
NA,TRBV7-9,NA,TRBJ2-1,TGTGCCAGCAGCTTAATGGGTAGCAACAATGAGCAGTTCTTC,CASSLMGSNNEQFF
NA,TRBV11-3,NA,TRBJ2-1,TGTGCCAGCAGCTCGCCAGGGGCCGCCTACAATGAGCAGTTCTTC,CASSSPGAAYNEQFF
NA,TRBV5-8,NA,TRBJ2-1,TGTGCCAGCAGCTTTGTGACTAGGAGCGGTGAGCAGTTCTTC,CASSFVTRSGEQFF
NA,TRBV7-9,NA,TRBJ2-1,TGTGCCTTCCTTACGGGGGACGAGTACAATGAGCAGTTCTTC,CAFLTGDEYNEQFF
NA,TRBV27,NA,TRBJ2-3,TGTGCCAGCAGTTTATCGACACGCGCCTTCGGCACAGATACGCAGTATTTT,CASSLSTRAFGTDTQYF
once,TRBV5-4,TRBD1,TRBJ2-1,TGTGCCAGCAGCCGGCCTGGACAGGGAGGTAATGAGCAGTTCTTC,CASSRPGQGGNEQFF
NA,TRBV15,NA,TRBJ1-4,TGTGCCACCAGCAGGGGCATAGGGGGGAAAGGCACTAATGAAAAACTGTTTTTT,CATSRGIGGKGTNEKLFF
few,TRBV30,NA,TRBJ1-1,TGTGCCTGGAGTGTGACAGTTGAAGCTTTCTTT,CAWSVTVEAFF
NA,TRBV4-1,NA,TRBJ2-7,TGCGCCAGCAGCCAAGAAGGTTGGGGTCTAGGATTATACGAGCAGTACTTC,CASSQEGWGLGLYEQYF
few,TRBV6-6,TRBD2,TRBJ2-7,TGTGCCAGCAGGGGGACTAGCAGCTACGAGCAGTACTTC,CASRGTSSYEQYF
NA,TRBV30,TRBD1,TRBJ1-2,TGTGCCTGGAGGAGCCCGGAACAGGGGACCTATGGCTACACCTTC,CAWRSPEQGTYGYTF
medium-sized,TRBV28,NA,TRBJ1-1,TGTGCCAGCAGTTTATGCACAGCGCAGATCGAGTGTTTTGTGAACACTGAAGCTTTCTTT,CASSLCTAQIECFVNTEAFF
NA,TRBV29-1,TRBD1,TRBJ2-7,TGCAGCGTGTCCTTGAGACAGGGATCCTACGAGCAGTACTTC,CSVSLRQGSYEQYF
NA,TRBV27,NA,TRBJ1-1,TGTGCCAGCAGTTTACAGCGACAATCCGGTCTTATGAACACTGAAGCTTTCTTT,CASSLQRQSGLMNTEAFF
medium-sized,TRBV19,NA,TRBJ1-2,TGTGCCAGCTACAGCTATGGCTACACCTTC,CASYSYGYTF
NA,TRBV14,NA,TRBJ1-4,TGTGCCAGCAGCCTCCATAACAAGGACGATATTTGGAAAAATGAAAAACTGTTTTTT,CASSLHNKDDIWKNEKLFF
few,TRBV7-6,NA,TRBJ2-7,TGTGCCAGCAGCTTAGCGCGGGACACCATCTACGAGCAGTACTTC,CASSLARDTIYEQYF